This TCR beta chain came from a study of naive and memory T cell subsets (TCRdb year 2017). For the study in its entirety: An open-source, UMI-based TCR alpha and beta sequencing pipeline was applied to sorted naive and memory peripheral blood T cell subsets. RNA was DNase-treated and reverse transcribed with TCR constant-region primers, mostly using SuperScript III. IgG serology results and the functional CMV T cell responses were in complete agreement.

From the second PCR step onward, the TCR alpha chain libraries and the TCR beta chain libraries were amplified separately. To determine each donor's CMV status, fresh PBMCs were stimulated overnight with CMV viral lysate, and IFNgamma production from CD4+ T cells was then assessed. Using Miltenyi beads, CD4 T cells were first positively selected, and CD8 T cells were then positively selected from the CD4-negative fraction. Cells were stained for CD3, CD4, CD8, CD45RA, CD27 and a live/dead dye and were sorted on a BD Aria II into four subsets based on CD45RA and CD27. A few healthy volunteers provided blood, and each donor's sample was split into CD4 and CD8 T cells and then further divided into four differentiation subsets. Roughly 0.13 L of peripheral blood was collected from each donor, and PBMC were isolated by Ficoll-Paque PLUS density-gradient centrifugation. Sorted cells were lysed in RLT buffer, and RNA was extracted with a Qiagen RNeasy kit and stored at -80°C.

Summary of the overall study and its limitations: A power law was followed by TCR abundance, with an exponent that differed between naive and memory subsets but was consistent across the three individuals. RNA-based TCR counts may be influenced by expression changes linked to T cell activation and differentiation. A clonotype was defined as a single alpha or beta chain sequence rather than as a paired alpha/beta receptor. After error correction, over 90% of naive TCR sequences appeared only once, giving much steeper abundance distributions than memory subsets. In both CD4 and CD8 cells, going from naive through CM, EM and EMRA, the Gini index went up while Shannon and inverse Simpson diversity went down. Naive repertoires, especially CD8, contained a few larger clonotypes, possibly memory cells re-expressing CD45RA. The repertoire findings for the naive and memory subsets could not be validated against a ground truth because none was available.

This clonotype was observed at least ten times. The target of this receptor is not known. Base qualities were left out, and no much larger clone turns up one base away. Libraries were constructed by UMI-ligation and nested PCR. The beta constant-region primer was an equimolar mix of two oligonucleotides covering both TRBC1 and TRBC2. The ligated cDNA went through four rounds of PCR with nested alpha and beta constant-region primers together with the SP2 primer. A single-stranded oligonucleotide carrying the SP2 primer and a 12-nucleotide UMI was ligated to the 3' end of the cDNA by T4 RNA ligase 1. Incubation of the ligation reaction was carried out at 16 degrees C for about 18-25 hours. PCR2 was usually performed as a SYBR Green qPCR and halted at a preset threshold so that over-amplification would not occur. Agencourt AMPure XP magnetic beads were used for all purifications after the first. Library amounts were measured by Qubit and library quality was assessed on a TapeStation, where the main peak was expected at around 650 bp. Pooled libraries were sequenced on an Illumina MiSeq with v2 2x251 paired-end kits, typically giving roughly 0.95-2.3 million reads per sample. Each sample's library went into the pool at approximately 4 nM, and roughly 5-8% PhiX was added to help with cluster recognition. From the authors' description of their analysis: Using tag matching that tolerated one base-pair mismatch, Decombinator assigned V and J genes to FASTQ reads that had been processed by Demultiplexor. Collapsinator relied on UMIs to fix sequencing errors as well as frequency errors caused by PCR heterogeneity. CDR3Translator translated TCRs and extracted CDR3s from the conserved cysteine to the FGXG phenylalanine, flagging non-productive sequences. Gini, Shannon entropy and inverse Simpson indices were calculated on repertoires subsampled to equal numbers of UMI-defined TCRs. Power-law fits to clonotype abundance distributions were performed by maximum likelihood within the linear range. Similar UMI counts, unique TCR numbers and clonal distributions were obtained with the pipeline and with MIGEC on one naive CD8 sample. In one analysis, naive TCRs also found in any memory subset of the same donor were removed from the naive repertoire. The repertoires were searched for roughly 7,000 CMV-associated CDR3 sequences that had been compiled from VDJdb and a published dataset. Using fastp trimming at Q25 and MiXCR clonotype assembly, TCRdb reanalyzed the public sequencing data and kept in-frame beta chains. Rows with one shared CDR3 protein collapse into an entry with the most common genes and DNA. These V and J calls derive from TCRdb rather than the authors' analysis. In this sample the table shows more than 95,000 distinct CDR3 sequences, more than 14% of which occur a single time. The leading ten clones occupy around 2.8% of the sample.

V loses 3 bases at its end and J loses 5 bases; junction bases beyond the gene matches: 8. The CDR3 has 15 amino acids, counting the end cysteine and phenylalanine. This entry keeps only the CDR3 DNA: 45 bases, framed from base 1. The sequenced material came from naive CD8+ T cells from blood. The sample's cell subset or site, from its label and the paper: naive T cells, CD45RA high CD27+. The sequence was collected from a human donor in good health. In this chain, TRBV12-3 or TRBV12-4 is recombined with TRBJ2-7, with TRBD2 matching 9 junction bases. CDR3 protein: CASSLSSGSTDEQYF. Here is the DNA: TGTGCCAGCAGTTTGAGTAGCGGGAGCACCGACGAGCAGTACTTC.